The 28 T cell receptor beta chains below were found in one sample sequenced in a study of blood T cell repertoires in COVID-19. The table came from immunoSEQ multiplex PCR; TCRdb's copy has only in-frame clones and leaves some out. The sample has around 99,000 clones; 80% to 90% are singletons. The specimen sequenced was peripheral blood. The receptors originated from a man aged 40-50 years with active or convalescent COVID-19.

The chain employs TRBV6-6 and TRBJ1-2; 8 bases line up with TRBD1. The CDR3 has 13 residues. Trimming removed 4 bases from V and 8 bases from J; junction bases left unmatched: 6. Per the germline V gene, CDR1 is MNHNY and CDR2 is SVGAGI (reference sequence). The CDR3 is CASSSTGGRGYTF. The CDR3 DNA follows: TGTGCCAGCAGTTCCACAGGGGGTCGGGGCTACACCTTC.

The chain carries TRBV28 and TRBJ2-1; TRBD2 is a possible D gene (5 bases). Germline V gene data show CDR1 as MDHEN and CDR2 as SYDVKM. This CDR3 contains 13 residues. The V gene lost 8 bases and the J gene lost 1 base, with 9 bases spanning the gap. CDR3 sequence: CASRRGSYNEQFF. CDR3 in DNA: TGTGCCAGCCGTCGGGGTTCCTACAATGAGCAGTTCTTC.

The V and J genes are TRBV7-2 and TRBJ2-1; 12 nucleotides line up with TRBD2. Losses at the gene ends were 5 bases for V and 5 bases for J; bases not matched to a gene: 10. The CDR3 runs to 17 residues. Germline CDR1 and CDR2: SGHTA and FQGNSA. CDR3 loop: CASSQGGLAGGDNEQFF. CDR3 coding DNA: TGTGCCAGCAGCCAAGGAGGGCTAGCGGGAGGGGACAATGAGCAGTTCTTC.

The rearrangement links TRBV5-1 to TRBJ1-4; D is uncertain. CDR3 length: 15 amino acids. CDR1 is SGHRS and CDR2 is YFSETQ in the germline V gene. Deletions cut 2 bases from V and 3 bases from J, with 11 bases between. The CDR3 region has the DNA TGCGCCAGCAGCTTAGGGAGAGGAGCTAATGAAAAACTGTTTTTT. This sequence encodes CASSLGRGANEKLFF.

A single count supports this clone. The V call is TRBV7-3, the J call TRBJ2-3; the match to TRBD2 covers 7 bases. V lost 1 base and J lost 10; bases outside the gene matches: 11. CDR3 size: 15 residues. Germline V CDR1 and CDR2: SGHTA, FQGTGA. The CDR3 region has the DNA TGTGCCAGCAGCTTAATGGGACTACCCCATCTGGCGCAGTATTTT. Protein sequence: CASSLMGLPHLAQYF.

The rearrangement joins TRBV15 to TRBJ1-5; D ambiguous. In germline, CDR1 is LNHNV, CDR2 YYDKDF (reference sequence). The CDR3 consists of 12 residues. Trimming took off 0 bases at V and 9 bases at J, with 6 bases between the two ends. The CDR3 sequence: CATSRDGGPQHF. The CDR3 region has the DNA TGTGCCACCAGCAGAGATGGAGGGCCCCAGCATTTT. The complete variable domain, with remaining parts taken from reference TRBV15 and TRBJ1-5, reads DAMVIQNPRYQVTQFGKPVTLSCSQTLNHNVMYWYQQKSSQAPKLLFHYYDKDFNNEADTPDNFQSRRPNTSFCFLDIRSPGLGDTAMYLCATSRDGGPQHFGDGTRLSIL.

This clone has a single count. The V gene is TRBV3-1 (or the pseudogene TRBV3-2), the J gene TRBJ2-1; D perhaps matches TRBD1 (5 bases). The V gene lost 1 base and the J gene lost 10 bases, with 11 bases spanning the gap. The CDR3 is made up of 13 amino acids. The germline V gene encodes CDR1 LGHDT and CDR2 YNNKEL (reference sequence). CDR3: CASSQGGNREQFF. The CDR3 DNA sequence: TGTGCCAGCAGCCAAGGGGGAAACAGGGAGCAGTTCTTC.

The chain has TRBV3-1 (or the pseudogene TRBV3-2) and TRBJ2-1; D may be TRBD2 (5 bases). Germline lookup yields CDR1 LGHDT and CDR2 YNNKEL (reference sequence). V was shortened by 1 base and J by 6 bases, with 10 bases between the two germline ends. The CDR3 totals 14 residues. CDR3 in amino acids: CASSQGQSGNEQFF. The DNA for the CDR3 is TGTGCCAGCAGCCAAGGGCAAAGCGGCAATGAGCAGTTCTTC.

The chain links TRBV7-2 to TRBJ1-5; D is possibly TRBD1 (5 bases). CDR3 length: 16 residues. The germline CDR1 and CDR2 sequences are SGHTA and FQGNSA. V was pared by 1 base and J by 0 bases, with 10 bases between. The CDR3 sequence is CASSLVGGYSNQPQHF. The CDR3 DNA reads TGTGCCAGCAGCTTAGTCGGGGGATATAGCAATCAGCCCCAGCATTTT.

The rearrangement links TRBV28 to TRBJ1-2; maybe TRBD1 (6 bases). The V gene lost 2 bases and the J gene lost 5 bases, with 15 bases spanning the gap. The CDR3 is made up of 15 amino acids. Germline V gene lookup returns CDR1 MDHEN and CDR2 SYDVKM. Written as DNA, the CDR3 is TGTGCCAGCAGTTTAGGCGCAGGGGTAAAGTATGGCTACACCTTC. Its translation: CASSLGAGVKYGYTF.

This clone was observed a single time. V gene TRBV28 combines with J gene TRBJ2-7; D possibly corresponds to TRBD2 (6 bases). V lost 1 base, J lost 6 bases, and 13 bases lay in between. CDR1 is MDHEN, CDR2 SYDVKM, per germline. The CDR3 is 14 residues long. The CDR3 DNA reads TGTGCCAGCAGTTTATCGGCGGGATCAGGCGAGCAGTACTTC. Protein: CASSLSAGSGEQYF.

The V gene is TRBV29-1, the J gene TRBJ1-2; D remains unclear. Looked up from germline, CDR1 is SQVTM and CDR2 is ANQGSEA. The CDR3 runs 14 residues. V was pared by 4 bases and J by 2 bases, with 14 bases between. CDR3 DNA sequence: TGCAGCGTTGCGGGTCAGCAAAACAACTATGGCTACACCTTC. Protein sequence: CSVAGQQNNYGYTF. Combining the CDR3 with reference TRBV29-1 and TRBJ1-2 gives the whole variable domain SAVISQKPSRDICQRGTSLTIQCQVDSQVTMMFWYRQQPGQSLTLIATANQGSEATYESGFVIDKFPISRPNLTFSTLTVSNMSPEDSSIYLCSVAGQQNNYGYTFGSGTRLTVV.

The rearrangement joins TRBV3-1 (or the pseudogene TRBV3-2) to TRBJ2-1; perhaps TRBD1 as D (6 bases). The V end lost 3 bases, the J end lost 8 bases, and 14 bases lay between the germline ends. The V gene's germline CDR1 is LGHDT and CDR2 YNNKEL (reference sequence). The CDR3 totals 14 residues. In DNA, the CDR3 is TGTGCCAGCAGCCAGACAGGTTTAAACGATGAGCAGTTCTTC. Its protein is CASSQTGLNDEQFF.

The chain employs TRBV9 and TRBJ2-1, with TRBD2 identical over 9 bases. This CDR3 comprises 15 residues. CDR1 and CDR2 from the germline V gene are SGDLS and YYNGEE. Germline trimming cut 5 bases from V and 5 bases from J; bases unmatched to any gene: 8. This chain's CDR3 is CASSSSGGPHNEQFF. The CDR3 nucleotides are TGTGCCAGCAGTAGTAGCGGGGGCCCCCACAATGAGCAGTTCTTC. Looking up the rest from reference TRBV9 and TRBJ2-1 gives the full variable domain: DSGVTQTPKHLITATGQRVTLRCSPRSGDLSVYWYQQSLDQGLQFLIQYYNGEERAKGNILERFSAQQFPDLHSELNLSSLELGDSALYFCASSSSGGPHNEQFFGPGTRLTVL.

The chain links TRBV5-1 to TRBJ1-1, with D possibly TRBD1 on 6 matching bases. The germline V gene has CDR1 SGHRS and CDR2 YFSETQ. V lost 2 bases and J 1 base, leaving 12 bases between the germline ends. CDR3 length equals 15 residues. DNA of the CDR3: TGCGCCAGCAGCTTAGAAGTACAGGGGAACACTGAAGCTTTCTTT. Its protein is CASSLEVQGNTEAFF.

The CDR3 region has the DNA TGTGCCAGCAAAGGGGCGGCGGATTTGGACAATGAGCAGTTCTTC. It encodes CASKGAADLDNEQFF. The chain recombines TRBV6-5 with TRBJ2-1; TRBD1 is a possible D gene (5 bases). The germline V gene encodes CDR1 MNHEY and CDR2 SVGAGI. The CDR3 length is 15 residues. The V end lost 7 bases, the J end lost 5 bases, and 18 bases lay between the germline ends.

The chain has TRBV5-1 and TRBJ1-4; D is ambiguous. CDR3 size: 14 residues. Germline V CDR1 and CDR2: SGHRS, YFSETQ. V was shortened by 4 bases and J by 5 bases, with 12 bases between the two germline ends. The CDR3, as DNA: TGCGCCAGCAGCGCGGGCGGTGGCAATGAAAAACTGTTTTTT. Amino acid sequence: CASSAGGGNEKLFF.

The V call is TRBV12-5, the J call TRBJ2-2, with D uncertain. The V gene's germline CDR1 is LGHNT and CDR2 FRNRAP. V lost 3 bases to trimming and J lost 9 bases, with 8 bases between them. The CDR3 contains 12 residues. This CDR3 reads CASGFSSRELFF. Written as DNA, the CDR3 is TGTGCTAGTGGTTTCTCGTCTCGGGAGCTGTTTTTT.

Here the CDR3 DNA reads TGTGCCAGCAGGAACCGGGACAGGGGCTCCTACGAGCAGTACTTC. This sequence encodes CASRNRDRGSYEQYF. This rearrangement joins TRBV3-1 (or the pseudogene TRBV3-2) to TRBJ2-7; 10 nucleotides line up with TRBD1. V gave up 6 bases and J gave up 0 bases; unmatched junction bases: 5. Germline lookup yields CDR1 LGHDT and CDR2 YNNKEL (reference sequence). The CDR3 length is 15 residues.

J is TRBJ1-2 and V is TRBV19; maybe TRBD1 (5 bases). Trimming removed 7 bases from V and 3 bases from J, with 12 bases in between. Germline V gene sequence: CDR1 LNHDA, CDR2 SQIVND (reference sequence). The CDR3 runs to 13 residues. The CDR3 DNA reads TGTGCCAGTAAGGAGACAGACTACTATGGCTACACCTTC. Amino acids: CASKETDYYGYTF.

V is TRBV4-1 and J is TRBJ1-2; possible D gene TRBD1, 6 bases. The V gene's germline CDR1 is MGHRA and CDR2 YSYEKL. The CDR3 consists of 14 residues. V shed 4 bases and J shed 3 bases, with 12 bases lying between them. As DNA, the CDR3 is TGCGCCAGCAGCCGGACTTCAGGGGACTATGGCTACACCTTC. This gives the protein CASSRTSGDYGYTF.

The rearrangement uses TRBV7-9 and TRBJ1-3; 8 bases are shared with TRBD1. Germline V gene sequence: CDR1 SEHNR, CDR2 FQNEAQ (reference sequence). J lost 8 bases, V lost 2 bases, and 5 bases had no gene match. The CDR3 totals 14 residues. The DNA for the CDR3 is TGTGCCAGCAGCTTAAGGACAGGGAAAGACACCATATATTTT. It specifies CASSLRTGKDTIYF.

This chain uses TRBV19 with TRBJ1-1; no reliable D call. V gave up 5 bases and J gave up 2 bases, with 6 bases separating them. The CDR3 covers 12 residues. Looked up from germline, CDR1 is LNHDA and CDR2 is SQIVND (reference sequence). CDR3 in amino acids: CASSFGNTEAFF. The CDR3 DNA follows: TGTGCCAGTAGTTTCGGTAACACTGAAGCTTTCTTT.

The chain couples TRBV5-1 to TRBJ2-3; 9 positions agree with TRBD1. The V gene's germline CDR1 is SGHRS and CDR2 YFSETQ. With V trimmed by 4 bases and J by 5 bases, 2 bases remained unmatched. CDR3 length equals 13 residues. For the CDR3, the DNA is TGCGCCAGCAGCCGACAGGGGGGAGATACGCAGTATTTT. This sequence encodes CASSRQGGDTQYF.

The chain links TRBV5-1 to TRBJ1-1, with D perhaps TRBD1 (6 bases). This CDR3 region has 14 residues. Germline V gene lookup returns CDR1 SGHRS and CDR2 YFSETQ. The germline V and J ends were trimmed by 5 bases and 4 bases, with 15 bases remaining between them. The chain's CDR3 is CASRAGQLGTEAFF. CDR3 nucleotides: TGCGCCAGCAGGGCCGGACAGCTGGGCACTGAAGCTTTCTTT.

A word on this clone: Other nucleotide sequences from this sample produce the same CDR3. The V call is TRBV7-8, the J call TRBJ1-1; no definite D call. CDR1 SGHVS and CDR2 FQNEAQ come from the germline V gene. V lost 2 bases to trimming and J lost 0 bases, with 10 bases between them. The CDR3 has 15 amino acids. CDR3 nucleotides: TGTGCCAGCAGCTTAAGGGAGAATATGAACACTGAAGCTTTCTTT. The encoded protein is CASSLRENMNTEAFF.

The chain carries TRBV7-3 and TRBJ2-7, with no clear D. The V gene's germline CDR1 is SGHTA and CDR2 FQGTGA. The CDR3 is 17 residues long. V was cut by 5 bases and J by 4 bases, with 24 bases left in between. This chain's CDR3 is CASSTPHTSAYRYEQYF. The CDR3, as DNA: TGTGCCAGCAGCACCCCACACACAAGCGCTTACCGATACGAGCAGTACTTC.

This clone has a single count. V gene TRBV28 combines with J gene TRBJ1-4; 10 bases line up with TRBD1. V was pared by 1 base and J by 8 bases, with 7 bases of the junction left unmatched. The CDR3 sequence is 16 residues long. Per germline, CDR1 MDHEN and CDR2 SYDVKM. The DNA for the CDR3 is TGTGCCAGCAGTTTATCGAGACAGGGGGCGCAGGAAAAACTGTTTTTT. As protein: CASSLSRQGAQEKLFF.